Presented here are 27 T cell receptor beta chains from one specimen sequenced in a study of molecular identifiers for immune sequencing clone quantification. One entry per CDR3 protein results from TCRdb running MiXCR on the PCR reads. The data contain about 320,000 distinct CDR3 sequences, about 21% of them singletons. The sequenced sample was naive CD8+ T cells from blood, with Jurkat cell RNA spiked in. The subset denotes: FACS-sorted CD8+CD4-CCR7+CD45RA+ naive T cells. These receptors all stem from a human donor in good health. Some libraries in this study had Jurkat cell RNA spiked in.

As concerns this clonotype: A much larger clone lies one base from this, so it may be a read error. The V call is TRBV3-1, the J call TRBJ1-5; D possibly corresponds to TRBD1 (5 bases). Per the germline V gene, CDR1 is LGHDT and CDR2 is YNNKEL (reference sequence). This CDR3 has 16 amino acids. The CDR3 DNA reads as TGTGCCGGCAGCCCGGATCAGGGAGGGATAGATCAGCCCCAGCATTTT. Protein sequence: CAGSPDQGGIDQPQHF.

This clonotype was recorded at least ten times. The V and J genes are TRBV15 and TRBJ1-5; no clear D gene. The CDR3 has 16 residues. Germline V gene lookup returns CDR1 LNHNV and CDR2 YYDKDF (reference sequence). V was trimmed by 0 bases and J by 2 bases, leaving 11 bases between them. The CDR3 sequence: CATSRDWSVGNQPQHF. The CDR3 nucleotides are TGTGCCACCAGCAGAGATTGGAGTGTTGGCAATCAGCCCCAGCATTTT.

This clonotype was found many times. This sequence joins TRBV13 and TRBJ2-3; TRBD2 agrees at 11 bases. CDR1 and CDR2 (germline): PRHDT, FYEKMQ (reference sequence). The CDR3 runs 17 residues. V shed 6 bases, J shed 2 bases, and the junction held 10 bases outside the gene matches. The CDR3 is CASSSTRLAGNTDTQYF. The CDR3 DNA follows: TGTGCCAGCAGTTCCACCAGACTAGCGGGGAACACAGATACGCAGTATTTT. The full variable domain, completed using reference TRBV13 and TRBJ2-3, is AAGVIQSPRHLIKEKRETATLKCYPIPRHDTVYWYQQGPGQDPQFLISFYEKMQSDKGSIPDRFSAQQFSDYHSELNMSSLELGDSALYFCASSSTRLAGNTDTQYFGPGTRLTVL.

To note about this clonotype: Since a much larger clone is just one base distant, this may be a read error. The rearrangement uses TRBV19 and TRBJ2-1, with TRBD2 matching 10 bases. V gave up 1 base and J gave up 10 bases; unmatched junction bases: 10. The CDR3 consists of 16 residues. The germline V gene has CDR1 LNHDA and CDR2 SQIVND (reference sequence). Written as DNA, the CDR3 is TGTGCCAGTAGTATAGGAGGGACTAGCGCGTCCGTGGAGCAGTTCTTC. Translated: CASSIGGTSASVEQFF.

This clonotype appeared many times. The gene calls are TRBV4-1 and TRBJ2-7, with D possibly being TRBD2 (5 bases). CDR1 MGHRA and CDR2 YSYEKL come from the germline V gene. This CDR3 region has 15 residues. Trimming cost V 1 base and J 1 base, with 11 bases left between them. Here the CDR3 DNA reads TGCGCCAGCAGCCAAGCTACGGGGAGTTCCTACGAGCAGTACTTC. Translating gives CASSQATGSSYEQYF.

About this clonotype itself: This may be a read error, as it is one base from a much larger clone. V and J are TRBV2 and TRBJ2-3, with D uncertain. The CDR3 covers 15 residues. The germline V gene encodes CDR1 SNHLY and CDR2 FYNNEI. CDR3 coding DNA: TGTGCCAGCGGTGACCGGATTCCGGCCACAGATACGCAGTATTTT. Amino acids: CASGDRIPATDTQYF.

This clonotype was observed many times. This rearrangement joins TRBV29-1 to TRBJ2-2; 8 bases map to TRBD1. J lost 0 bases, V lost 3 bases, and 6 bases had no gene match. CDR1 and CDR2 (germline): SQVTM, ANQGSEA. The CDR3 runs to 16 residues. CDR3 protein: CSVETGQESNTGELFF. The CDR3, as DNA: TGCAGCGTTGAGACGGGACAGGAATCGAACACCGGGGAGCTGTTTTTT.

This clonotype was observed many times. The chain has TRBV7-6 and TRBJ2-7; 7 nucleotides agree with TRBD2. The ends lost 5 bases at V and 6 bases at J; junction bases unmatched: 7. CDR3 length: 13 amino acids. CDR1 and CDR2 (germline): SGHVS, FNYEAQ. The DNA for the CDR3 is TGTGCCAGCAGCCTCAGCGGGGCGTCCGAGCAGTACTTC. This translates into CASSLSGASEQYF. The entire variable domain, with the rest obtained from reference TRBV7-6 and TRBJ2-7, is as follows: GAGVSQSPRYKVTKRGQDVALRCDPISGHVSLYWYRQALGQGPEFLTYFNYEAQQDKSGLPNDRFSAERPEGSISTLTIQRTEQRDSAMYRCASSLSGASEQYFGPGTRLTVT.

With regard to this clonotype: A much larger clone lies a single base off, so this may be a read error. This chain's CDR3 is CATSDRADTVAFF. CDR3 bases: TGTGCCACCAGTGATAGGGCAGACACTGTAGCTTTCTTT. The chain joins TRBV24-1 to TRBJ1-1; D not certain. Germline CDR1 is KGHDR and CDR2 is SFDVKD. CDR3 size: 13 residues.

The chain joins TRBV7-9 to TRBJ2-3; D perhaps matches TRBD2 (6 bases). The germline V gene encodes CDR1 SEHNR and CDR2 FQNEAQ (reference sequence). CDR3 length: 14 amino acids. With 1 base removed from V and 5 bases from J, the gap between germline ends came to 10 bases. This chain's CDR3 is CASSLVQGGDTQYF. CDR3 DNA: TGTGCCAGCAGCTTAGTCCAGGGAGGAGATACGCAGTATTTT. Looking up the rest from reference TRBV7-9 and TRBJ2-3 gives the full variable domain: DTGVSQNPRHKITKRGQNVTFRCDPISEHNRLYWYRQTLGQGPEFLTYFQNEAQLEKSRLLSDRFSAERPKGSFSTLEIQRTEQGDSAMYLCASSLVQGGDTQYFGPGTRLTVL.

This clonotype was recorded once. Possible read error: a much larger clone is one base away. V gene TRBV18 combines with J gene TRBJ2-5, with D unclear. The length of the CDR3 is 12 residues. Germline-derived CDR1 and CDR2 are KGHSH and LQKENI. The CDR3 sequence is CASSPDQETLYF. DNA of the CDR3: TGTGCCAGCTCACCCGACCAAGAGACCCTGTACTTC.

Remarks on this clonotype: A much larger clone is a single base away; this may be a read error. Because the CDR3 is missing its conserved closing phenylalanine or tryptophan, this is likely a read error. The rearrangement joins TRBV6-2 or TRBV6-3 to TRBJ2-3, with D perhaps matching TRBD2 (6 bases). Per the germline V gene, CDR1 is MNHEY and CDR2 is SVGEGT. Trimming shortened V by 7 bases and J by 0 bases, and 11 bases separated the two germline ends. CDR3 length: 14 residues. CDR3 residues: CASKDYLSTDTQYL. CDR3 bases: TGTGCCAGCAAGGACTACCTCAGCACAGATACGCAGTATCTT.

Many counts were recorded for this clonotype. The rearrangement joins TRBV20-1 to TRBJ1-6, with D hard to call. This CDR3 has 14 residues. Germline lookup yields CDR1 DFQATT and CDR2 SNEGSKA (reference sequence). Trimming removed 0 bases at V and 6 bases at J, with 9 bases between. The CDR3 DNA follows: TGCAGTGCTAGAGAGGTAGACTTTAATTCACCCCTCCACTTT. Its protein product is CSAREVDFNSPLHF.

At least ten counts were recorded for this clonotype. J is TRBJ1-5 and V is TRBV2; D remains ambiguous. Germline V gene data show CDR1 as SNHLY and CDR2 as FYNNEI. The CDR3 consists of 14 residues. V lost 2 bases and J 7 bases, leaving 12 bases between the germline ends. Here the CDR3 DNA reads TGTGCCAGCAGTGAATATGGTGTGGGGCAGCCCCAGCATTTT. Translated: CASSEYGVGQPQHF.

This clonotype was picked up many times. The CDR3 here is CSVEDLLGTGELFF. In DNA, the CDR3 is TGCAGCGTTGAAGATCTTTTGGGGACCGGGGAGCTGTTTTTT. This rearrangement joins TRBV29-1 to TRBJ2-2; D is ambiguous. Germline assignment: CDR1 SQVTM and CDR2 ANQGSEA. CDR3 size: 14 residues. V lost 0 bases, J lost 5 bases, and 10 bases lay in between.

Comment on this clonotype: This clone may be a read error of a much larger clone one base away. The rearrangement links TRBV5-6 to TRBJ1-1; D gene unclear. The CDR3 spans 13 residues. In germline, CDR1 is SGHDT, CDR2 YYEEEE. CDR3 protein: CASSRPKNTEASF. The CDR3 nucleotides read TGTGCCAGCAGCAGGCCCAAGAACACTGAAGCTTCCTTT.

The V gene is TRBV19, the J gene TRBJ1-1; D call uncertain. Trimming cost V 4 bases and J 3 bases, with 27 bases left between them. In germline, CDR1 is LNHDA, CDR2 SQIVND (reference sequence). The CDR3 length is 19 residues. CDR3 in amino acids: CASSTGPQARYTPHTEAFF. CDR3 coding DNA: TGTGCCAGTAGTACAGGCCCGCAGGCCCGCTATACTCCTCACACTGAAGCTTTCTTT.

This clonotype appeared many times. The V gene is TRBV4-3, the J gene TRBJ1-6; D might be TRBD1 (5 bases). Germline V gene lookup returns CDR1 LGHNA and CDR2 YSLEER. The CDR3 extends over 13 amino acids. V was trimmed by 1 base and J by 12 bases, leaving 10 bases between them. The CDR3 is CASSQGGVRPLHF. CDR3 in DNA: TGCGCCAGCAGCCAAGGGGGGGTAAGACCCCTCCACTTT.

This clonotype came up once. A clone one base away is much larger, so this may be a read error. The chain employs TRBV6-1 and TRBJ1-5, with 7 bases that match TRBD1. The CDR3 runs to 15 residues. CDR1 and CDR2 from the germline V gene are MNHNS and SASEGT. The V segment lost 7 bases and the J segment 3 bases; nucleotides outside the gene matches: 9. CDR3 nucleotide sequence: TGTGCCAGCACGGGGCTTGACAGGGACAATCAGCCCCAGCATTTT. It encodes CASTGLDRDNQPQHF.

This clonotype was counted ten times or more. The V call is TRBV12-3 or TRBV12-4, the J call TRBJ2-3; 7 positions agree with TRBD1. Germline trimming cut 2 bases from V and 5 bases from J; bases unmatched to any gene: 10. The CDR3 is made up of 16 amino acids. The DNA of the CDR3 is TGTGCCAGCAGTTTATATCTGGGGACAGCCTTAGATACGCAGTATTTT. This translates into CASSLYLGTALDTQYF.

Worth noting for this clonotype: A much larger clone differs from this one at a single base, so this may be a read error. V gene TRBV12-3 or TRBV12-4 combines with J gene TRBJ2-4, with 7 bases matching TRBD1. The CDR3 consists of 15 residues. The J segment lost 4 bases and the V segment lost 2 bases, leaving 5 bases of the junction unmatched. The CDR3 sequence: CASSLIAQGKNIQYF. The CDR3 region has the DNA TGTGCCAGCAGTTTAATAGCACAGGGGAAAAACATTCAGTACTTC.

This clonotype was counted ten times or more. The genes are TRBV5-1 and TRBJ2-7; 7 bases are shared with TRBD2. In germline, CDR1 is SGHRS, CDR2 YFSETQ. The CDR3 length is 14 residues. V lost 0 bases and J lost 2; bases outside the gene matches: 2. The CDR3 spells CASSLEAGAYEQYF. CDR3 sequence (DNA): TGCGCCAGCAGCTTGGAGGCGGGAGCCTACGAGCAGTACTTC. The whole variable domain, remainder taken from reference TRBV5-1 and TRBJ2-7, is KAGVTQTPRYLIKTRGQQVTLSCSPISGHRSVSWYQQTPGQGLQFLFEYFSETQRNKGNFPGRFSGRQFSNSRSEMNVSTLELGDSALYLCASSLEAGAYEQYFGPGTRLTVT.

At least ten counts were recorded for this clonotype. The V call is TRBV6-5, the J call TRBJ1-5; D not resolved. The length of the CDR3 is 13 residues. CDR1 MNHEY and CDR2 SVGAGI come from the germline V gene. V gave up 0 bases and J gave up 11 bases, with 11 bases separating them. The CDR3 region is CASSYSTSSAQHF. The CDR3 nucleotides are TGTGCCAGCAGTTACTCGACCTCTTCAGCCCAGCATTTT.

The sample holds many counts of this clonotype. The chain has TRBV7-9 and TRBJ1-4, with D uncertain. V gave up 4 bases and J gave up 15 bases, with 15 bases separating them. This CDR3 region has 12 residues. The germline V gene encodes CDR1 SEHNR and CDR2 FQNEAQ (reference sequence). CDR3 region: CASSSRPGLVFF. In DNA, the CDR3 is TGTGCCAGCAGCTCACGACCGGGTCTTGTGTTTTTT.

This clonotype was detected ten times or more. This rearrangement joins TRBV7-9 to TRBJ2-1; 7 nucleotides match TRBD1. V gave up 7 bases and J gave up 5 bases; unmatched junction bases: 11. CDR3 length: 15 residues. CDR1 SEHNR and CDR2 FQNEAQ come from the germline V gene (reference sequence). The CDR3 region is CASTSRQGVNNEQFF. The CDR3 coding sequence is TGTGCCAGCACTTCGAGGCAGGGGGTCAACAATGAGCAGTTCTTC.

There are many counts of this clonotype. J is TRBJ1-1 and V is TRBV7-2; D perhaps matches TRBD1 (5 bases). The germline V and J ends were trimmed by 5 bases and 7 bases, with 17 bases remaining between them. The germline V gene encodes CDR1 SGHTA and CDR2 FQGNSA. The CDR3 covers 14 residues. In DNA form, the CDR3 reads TGTGCCAGCAGCCATATAACAGGCCTTCGTGAAGCTTTCTTT. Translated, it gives CASSHITGLREAFF. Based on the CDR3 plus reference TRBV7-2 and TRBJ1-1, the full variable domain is GAGVSQSPSNKVTEKGKDVELRCDPISGHTALYWYRQSLGQGLEFLIYFQGNSAPDKSGLPSDRFSAERTGGSVSTLTIQRTQQEDSAVYLCASSHITGLREAFFGQGTRLTVV.

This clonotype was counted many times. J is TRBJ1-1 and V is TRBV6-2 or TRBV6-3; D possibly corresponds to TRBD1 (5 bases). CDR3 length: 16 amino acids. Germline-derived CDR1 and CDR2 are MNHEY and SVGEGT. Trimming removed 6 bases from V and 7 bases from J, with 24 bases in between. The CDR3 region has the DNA TGTGCCAGCAGCTACCAGACTCAGGGTAACGACGATGAAGCTTTCTTT. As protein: CASSYQTQGNDDEAFF.